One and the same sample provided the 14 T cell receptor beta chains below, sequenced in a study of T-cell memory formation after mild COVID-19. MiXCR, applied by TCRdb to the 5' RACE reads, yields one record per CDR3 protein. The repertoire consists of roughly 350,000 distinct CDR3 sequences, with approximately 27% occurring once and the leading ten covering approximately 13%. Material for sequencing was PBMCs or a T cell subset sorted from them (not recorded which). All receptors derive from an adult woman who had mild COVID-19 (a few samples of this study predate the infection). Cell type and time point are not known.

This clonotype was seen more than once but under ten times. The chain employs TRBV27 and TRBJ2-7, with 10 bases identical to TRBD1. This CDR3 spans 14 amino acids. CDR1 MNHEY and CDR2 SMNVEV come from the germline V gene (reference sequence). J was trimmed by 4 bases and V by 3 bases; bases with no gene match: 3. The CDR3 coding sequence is TGTGCCAGCAGTTTCATGGGACAGGGGTACGAGCAGTACTTC. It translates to CASSFMGQGYEQYF.

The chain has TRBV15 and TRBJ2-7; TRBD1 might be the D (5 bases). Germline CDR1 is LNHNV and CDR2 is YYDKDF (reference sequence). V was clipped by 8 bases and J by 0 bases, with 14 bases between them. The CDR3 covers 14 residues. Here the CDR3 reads CATDSTETSYEQYF. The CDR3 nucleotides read TGTGCCACCGACAGTACGGAAACCTCCTACGAGCAGTACTTC.

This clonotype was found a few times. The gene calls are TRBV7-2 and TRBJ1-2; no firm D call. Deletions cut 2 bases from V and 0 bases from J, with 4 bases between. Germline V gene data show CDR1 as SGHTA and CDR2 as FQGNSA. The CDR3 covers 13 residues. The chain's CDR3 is CASSLLTNYGYTF. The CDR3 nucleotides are TGTGCCAGCAGCTTATTGACTAACTATGGCTACACCTTC.

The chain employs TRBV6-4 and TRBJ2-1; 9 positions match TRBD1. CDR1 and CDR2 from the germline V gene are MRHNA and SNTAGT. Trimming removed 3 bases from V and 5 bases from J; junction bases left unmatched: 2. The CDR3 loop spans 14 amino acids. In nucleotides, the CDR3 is TGTGCCAGCAGTGATGGGACAGGGCACAATGAGCAGTTCTTC. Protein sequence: CASSDGTGHNEQFF.

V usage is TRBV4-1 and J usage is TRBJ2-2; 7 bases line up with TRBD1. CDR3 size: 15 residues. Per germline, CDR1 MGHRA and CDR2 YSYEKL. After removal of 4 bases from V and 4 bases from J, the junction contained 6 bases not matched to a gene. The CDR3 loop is CASSLVTGTTGELFF. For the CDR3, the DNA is TGCGCCAGCAGCCTCGTGACAGGGACCACCGGGGAGCTGTTTTTT.

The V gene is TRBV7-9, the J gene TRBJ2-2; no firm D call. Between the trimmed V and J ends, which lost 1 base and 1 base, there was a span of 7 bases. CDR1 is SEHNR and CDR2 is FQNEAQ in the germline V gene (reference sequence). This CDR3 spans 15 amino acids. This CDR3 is CASSLEPGNTGELFF. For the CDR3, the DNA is TGTGCCAGCAGCTTAGAGCCAGGGAACACCGGGGAGCTGTTTTTT. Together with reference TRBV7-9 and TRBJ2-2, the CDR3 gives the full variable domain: DTGVSQNPRHKITKRGQNVTFRCDPISEHNRLYWYRQTLGQGPEFLTYFQNEAQLEKSRLLSDRFSAERPKGSFSTLEIQRTEQGDSAMYLCASSLEPGNTGELFFGEGSRLTVL.

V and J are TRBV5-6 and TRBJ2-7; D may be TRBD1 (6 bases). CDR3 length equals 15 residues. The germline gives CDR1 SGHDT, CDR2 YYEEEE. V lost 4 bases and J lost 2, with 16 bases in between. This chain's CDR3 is CASSPGGPGTYEQYF. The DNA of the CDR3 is TGTGCCAGCAGCCCTGGGGGCCCCGGGACCTACGAGCAGTACTTC.

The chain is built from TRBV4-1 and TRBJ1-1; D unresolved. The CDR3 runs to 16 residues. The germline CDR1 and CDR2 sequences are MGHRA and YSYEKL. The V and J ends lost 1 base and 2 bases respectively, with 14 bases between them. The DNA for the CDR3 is TGCGCCAGCAGCCAAGTGTTCGGAGGAGGTAACACTGAAGCTTTCTTT. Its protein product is CASSQVFGGGNTEAFF.

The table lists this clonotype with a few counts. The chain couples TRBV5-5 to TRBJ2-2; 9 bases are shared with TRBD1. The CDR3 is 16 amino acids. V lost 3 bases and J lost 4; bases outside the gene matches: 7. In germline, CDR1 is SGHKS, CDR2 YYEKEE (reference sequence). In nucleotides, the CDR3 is TGTGCCAGCAGCTCCCGGACAGGGGTGAGCACCGGGGAGCTGTTTTTT. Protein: CASSSRTGVSTGELFF. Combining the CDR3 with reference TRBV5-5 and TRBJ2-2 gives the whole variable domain DAGVTQSPTHLIKTRGQQVTLRCSPISGHKSVSWYQQVLGQGPQFIFQYYEKEERGRGNFPDRFSARQFPNYSSELNVNALLLGDSALYLCASSSRTGVSTGELFFGEGSRLTVL.

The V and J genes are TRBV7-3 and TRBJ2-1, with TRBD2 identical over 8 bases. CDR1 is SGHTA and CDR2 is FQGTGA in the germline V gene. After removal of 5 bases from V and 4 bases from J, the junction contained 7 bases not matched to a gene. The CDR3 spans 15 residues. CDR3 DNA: TGTGCCAGCAGCCCCCTTAGCGGGAAGTACAATGAGCAGTTCTTC. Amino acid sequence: CASSPLSGKYNEQFF.

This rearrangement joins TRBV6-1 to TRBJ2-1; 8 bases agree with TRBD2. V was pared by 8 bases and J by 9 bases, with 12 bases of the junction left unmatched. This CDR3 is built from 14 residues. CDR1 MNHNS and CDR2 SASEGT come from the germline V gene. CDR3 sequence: CASRQRGIGGEQFF. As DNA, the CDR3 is TGTGCCAGCCGCCAGCGGGGGATTGGTGGTGAGCAGTTCTTC.

The CDR3 nucleotides read TGTGCCAGCAGTTTACAGTCTGGGCGACGGCAGCCCCAGCATTTT. Protein sequence: CASSLQSGRRQPQHF. The chain employs TRBV12-3 or TRBV12-4 and TRBJ1-5, with D unresolved. V lost 2 bases to trimming and J lost 7 bases, with 15 bases between them. The CDR3 contains 15 residues.

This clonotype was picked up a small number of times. CDR3 loop: CASATGVAIYEQYF. CDR3 nucleotides: TGTGCCAGCGCGACAGGAGTAGCGATCTACGAGCAGTACTTC. V is TRBV11-2 and J is TRBJ2-7; D is possibly TRBD1 (6 bases). The germline V and J ends were trimmed by 8 bases and 3 bases, with 17 bases remaining between them. This CDR3 spans 14 amino acids. Germline lookup yields CDR1 SGHAT and CDR2 FQNNGV.

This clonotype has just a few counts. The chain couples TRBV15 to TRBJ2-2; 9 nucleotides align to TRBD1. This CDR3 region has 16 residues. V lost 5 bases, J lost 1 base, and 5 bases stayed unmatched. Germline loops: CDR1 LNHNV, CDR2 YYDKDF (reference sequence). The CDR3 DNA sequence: TGTGCCACCAGCGGCCGGGACAGGGTGAACACCGGGGAGCTGTTTTTT. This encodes CATSGRDRVNTGELFF. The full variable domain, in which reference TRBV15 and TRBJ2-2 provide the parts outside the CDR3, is DAMVIQNPRYQVTQFGKPVTLSCSQTLNHNVMYWYQQKSSQAPKLLFHYYDKDFNNEADTPDNFQSRRPNTSFCFLDIRSPGLGDTAMYLCATSGRDRVNTGELFFGEGSRLTVL.